The clone carrying this T cell receptor beta chain was observed a few times. The antigen is undetermined. The sample belongs to a study of T-cell memory formation after mild COVID-19. Study-wide points: The study found contracting CD4+ clones mainly in CM and EM and contracting CD8+ clones in EMRA. A balance of CD4 and CD8 characterized clones contracting day 15 to 85, whereas later expanders leaned CD4+.

CDR3 length: 16 amino acids. The J segment lost 5 bases and the V segment lost 6 bases, leaving 14 bases of the junction unmatched. One entry per CDR3 protein, called by TCRdb with MiXCR from the 5' RACE reads. Of some 490,000 distinct CDR3 sequences listed, 18% were seen once; the top ten hold roughly an eighth. The clonotype originates from an adult woman who had mild COVID-19 (a few samples of this study predate the infection). Cell type and time point are not known. Specimen: PBMCs or a T cell subset sorted from them (not recorded which). The genes are TRBV12-3 or TRBV12-4 and TRBJ2-5; TRBD2 matches at 8 bases. CDR3 nucleotide sequence: TGTGCCAGCAGCACCACCTCGGGACTAGATAGCGAGACCCAGTACTTC. Protein: CASSTTSGLDSETQYF.